These 11 T cell receptor beta chains came from one sample sequenced in a study of cytomegalovirus exposure and HLA in healthy donors. PCR employed 60 Vbeta and 13 Jbeta primers. Generated by immunoSEQ multiplex PCR, the TCRdb table keeps only in-frame clones and is missing some. This table has more than 25,000 clones, approximately 62% appearing once. Source material: PBMCs. The receptors shown here come from a male donor in good health and CMV-seropositive.

The chain joins TRBV15 to TRBJ2-1, with D possibly being TRBD2 (5 bases). CDR3 length: 17 residues. Germline values: CDR1 LNHNV, CDR2 YYDKDF (reference sequence). Trimming removed 5 bases from V and 0 bases from J, with 17 bases in between. CDR3: CATSFRRGQSSYNEQFF. CDR3 DNA: TGTGCCACCAGCTTCCGGCGAGGGCAATCCTCCTACAATGAGCAGTTCTTC.

The CDR3 nucleotides are TGTGCCAGCAGCTCCCAGGGGGCTGGTGGCTACACCTTC. This encodes CASSSQGAGGYTF. The chain combines TRBV5-4 with TRBJ1-2; 8 bases align to TRBD1. The CDR3 has 13 residues. The germline V gene has CDR1 SGHNT and CDR2 YYREEE (reference sequence). Trimming cost V 3 bases and J 7 bases; bases outside gene matches: 5.

This clone was seen only a few times. This chain connects TRBV4-1 to TRBJ2-7, with a weak D call TRBD2 (5 bases). V was cut by 0 bases and J by 3 bases, with 9 bases left in between. The germline CDR1 and CDR2 sequences are MGHRA and YSYEKL. The length of the CDR3 is 14 residues. CDR3 DNA sequence: TGCGCCAGCAGCCAAGAAATCGGGGACTACGAGCAGTACTTC. This sequence encodes CASSQEIGDYEQYF.

The chain links TRBV7-6 to TRBJ2-2; possibly TRBD2 for D (6 bases). The germline V gene encodes CDR1 SGHVS and CDR2 FNYEAQ. This CDR3 has 14 residues. Trimming stripped 0 bases from V and 7 bases from J, with 9 bases between. In DNA form, the CDR3 reads TGTGCCAGCAGCTTAGCGGGCGGGGTCGGGGAGCTGTTTTTT. This codes for CASSLAGGVGELFF. The complete variable domain, with remaining parts taken from reference TRBV7-6 and TRBJ2-2, reads GAGVSQSPRYKVTKRGQDVALRCDPISGHVSLYWYRQALGQGPEFLTYFNYEAQQDKSGLPNDRFSAERPEGSISTLTIQRTEQRDSAMYRCASSLAGGVGELFFGEGSRLTVL.

This clone was counted a few times. A far larger clone is a single base away, which makes a read error likely. The rearrangement links TRBV6-5 to TRBJ1-1, with D possibly matching TRBD1 (6 bases). Germline-derived CDR1 and CDR2 are MNHEY and SVGAGI. The CDR3 has 15 residues. For the CDR3, the DNA is TGTGCCAGCAGTTACTCGAACAGGGTGAACACTGAAGCTGTCTTT. Its translation is CASSYSNRVNTEAVF.

In this sample, this clone turned up a few times. The CDR3: CASSPNGLRETQYF. The CDR3 DNA follows: TGTGCCAGCAGCCCGAACGGCCTGCGGGAGACCCAGTACTTC. This rearrangement joins TRBV7-2 to TRBJ2-5; D remains unclear. The CDR3 sequence is 14 residues long. V gave up 5 bases and J gave up 5 bases, with 15 bases separating them. Germline V gene sequence: CDR1 SGHTA, CDR2 FQGNSA.

The rearrangement joins TRBV18 to TRBJ1-3; D is undetermined. Trimming removed 4 bases at V and 0 bases at J, with 19 bases between. Germline V gene lookup returns CDR1 KGHSH and CDR2 LQKENI. The CDR3 contains 18 residues. CDR3 bases: TGTGCCAGCTCACTGAGAGGAATGTTACAAAGCTCTGGAAACACCATATATTTT. Amino acids: CASSLRGMLQSSGNTIYF.

The genes are TRBV27 and TRBJ1-2, with 11 bases that match TRBD1. Germline trimming cut 6 bases from V and 5 bases from J; bases unmatched to any gene: 5. CDR1 MNHEY and CDR2 SMNVEV come from the germline V gene (reference sequence). This CDR3 region has 14 residues. CDR3 loop: CASRGQGVRYGYTF. DNA for the CDR3: TGTGCCAGCAGGGGACAGGGGGTTAGGTATGGCTACACCTTC.

This sequence joins TRBV4-2 and TRBJ2-7; TRBD1 aligns across 7 bases. The length of the CDR3 is 14 residues. Germline CDR1 reads LGHNA; CDR2 reads YNFKEQ. Trimming at V came to 1 base and at J to 1 base, leaving 1 base not matched to a gene. DNA for the CDR3: TGTGCCAGCAGCCAAGGACAGGGATCCTACGAGCAGTACTTC. Amino acids: CASSQGQGSYEQYF.

This chain joins TRBV7-3 and TRBJ2-7; D perhaps matches TRBD1 (6 bases). Germline V gene data show CDR1 as SGHTA and CDR2 as FQGTGA. The V gene lost 2 bases and the J gene lost 0 bases, with 8 bases spanning the gap. The CDR3 has 14 residues. The CDR3 sequence is CASSLQGGSYEQYF. The CDR3 DNA sequence: TGTGCCAGCAGCTTACAAGGGGGCTCCTACGAGCAGTACTTC.

The chain employs TRBV7-9 and TRBJ2-7; D ambiguous. Looked up from germline, CDR1 is SEHNR and CDR2 is FQNEAQ (reference sequence). Between the trimmed V and J ends, which lost 5 bases and 5 bases, there was a span of 19 bases. The CDR3 is 15 amino acids. The CDR3 loop is CASSPQPSGPHEQYF. In DNA form, the CDR3 reads TGTGCCAGCAGCCCCCAACCATCTGGCCCCCACGAGCAGTACTTC.